Listed here are 10 T cell receptor beta chains from one sample, sequenced in a study of regulatory T cells in long-lasting Graves disease. Sample time point: newly diagnosed GD, antithyroid drugs for less than 3 months. Following extraction of RNA from PBMCs, that RNA was used to make the TCR library. Both iRepertoire HTBI primers and Arm-PCR of CDR3 regions were used to build the TCR beta libraries. TCRdb passed the multiplex PCR reads through MiXCR, listing each CDR3 protein once. The table has about 420,000 distinct CDR3 sequences, about a sixth seen once. Separately, the same data were catalogued under a study of T cells in Graves' hyperthyroidism and ophthalmopathy.

Sequences were derived from peripheral blood mononuclear cells (PBMCs), sampled at new diagnosis, from a patient treated with antithyroid drugs. The receptor set was obtained from a woman under 30 with Graves disease.

The chain links TRBV7-9 to TRBJ2-7; D not certain. The CDR3 is 16 residues long. Germline V gives CDR1 SEHNR, CDR2 FQNEAQ (reference sequence). The V end lost 6 bases, the J end lost 4 bases, and 22 bases lay between the germline ends. CDR3 nucleotide sequence: TGTGCCAGCAGTCCAAGTGAAGATTCCCCTATTTACGAGCAGTACTTC. Its protein is CASSPSEDSPIYEQYF.

This clonotype was detected only a few times. This CDR3 reads CASRDWYTSYGYTF. The CDR3 DNA reads TGCGCCAGCCGGGATTGGTACACTTCTTATGGCTACACCTTC. V is TRBV5-1 and J is TRBJ1-2, with D hard to call. CDR1 SGHRS and CDR2 YFSETQ come from the germline V gene. The CDR3 covers 14 residues. V lost 7 bases, J lost 5 bases, and 18 bases lay in between.

As DNA, the CDR3 is TGTGCCAGCAGTCCTGGCGGGATCCGACAAGAGACCCAGTACTTC. Protein sequence: CASSPGGIRQETQYF. The chain recombines TRBV11-2 with TRBJ2-5, with a possible D match to TRBD2 (6 bases). Deletions cut 6 bases from V and 2 bases from J, with 16 bases between. The germline CDR1 and CDR2 sequences are SGHAT and FQNNGV. The CDR3 runs 15 residues.

A word on this clonotype: A much larger clone differs from this one at a single base, so this may be a read error. The V call is TRBV29-1, the J call TRBJ2-3; no clear D. The DNA end favors TRBJ2-5, so the J call may be wrong. The CDR3 runs 12 residues. Per germline, CDR1 SQVTM and CDR2 ANQGSEA. The CDR3, as DNA: TGCAGCGCCTCTAGATCGCGAGAGACCCAGTACTTC. Encoded protein: CSASRSRETQYF.

In its sample, this clonotype was seen many times. This chain links TRBV5-5 with TRBJ1-1; no clear D. Trimming left V 0 bases short and J 7 bases short, with 4 bases between. Germline lookup yields CDR1 SGHKS and CDR2 YYEKEE (reference sequence). This CDR3 has 11 amino acids. The CDR3, as DNA: TGTGCCAGCAGCTTGGGCCGTGAAGCTTTCTTT. It translates to CASSLGREAFF.

Details on this clonotype: A much larger clone sits a single nucleotide away, making a read error possible. This chain joins TRBV5-5 and TRBJ1-5; tentative D call: TRBD1 (5 bases). The germline V gene encodes CDR1 SGHKS and CDR2 YYEKEE (reference sequence). This CDR3 region has 15 residues. The CDR3 here is CASSLVADNNQRQHF. In DNA, the CDR3 is TGCGCCAGCAGCTTGGTTGCGGACAACAATCAGCGCCAGCATTTT.

The rearrangement uses TRBV28 and TRBJ1-5; no firm D call. This CDR3 spans 15 amino acids. The germline gives CDR1 MDHEN, CDR2 SYDVKM. V lost 5 bases and J 1 base, leaving 12 bases between the germline ends. In nucleotides, the CDR3 is TGTGCCAGCAGTCCCGACCTAAGGAGCAATCAGCCCCAGCATTTT. It encodes CASSPDLRSNQPQHF.

To note about this clonotype: A single base separates this from a much larger clone, so it may be a read error. The chain carries TRBV27 and TRBJ2-3, with 13 bases that match TRBD2. CDR3 length: 18 residues. With 3 bases clipped from V and 0 bases from J, the junction kept 6 bases outside the gene matches. Germline V lookup: CDR1 MNHEY, CDR2 SMNVEV (reference sequence). DNA for the CDR3: TGTGCCAGCAGTTTCCCGGGACTAGCGGGGTCTAGCACAGATACGCAGTATTTT. Encoded protein: CASSFPGLAGSSTDTQYF.

This clonotype was seen many times. The rearrangement joins TRBV13 to TRBJ2-7, with 8 bases lining up with TRBD1. The V and J ends lost 4 bases and 3 bases, in that order; junction bases with no gene match: 5. This CDR3 comprises 14 residues. Germline values: CDR1 PRHDT, CDR2 FYEKMQ (reference sequence). DNA for the CDR3: TGTGCCAGCAGCTCAGATGACAGGGGCTACGAGCAGTACTTC. It codes for CASSSDDRGYEQYF.

At least ten counts were recorded for this clonotype. The chain is built from TRBV6-2 or TRBV6-3 and TRBJ1-4; 7 bases are a match to TRBD1. V lost 6 bases, J lost 6 bases, and 4 bases stayed unmatched. The CDR3 is 13 residues long. Germline CDR1 and CDR2: MNHEY and SVGEGT. The CDR3 sequence: CASSGGQDEKLFF. CDR3 DNA: TGTGCCAGCAGCGGTGGACAGGATGAAAAACTGTTTTTT.